This TCR beta chain was identified in a study of tumor-infiltrating lymphocytes in oesophageal squamous cell carcinoma. In TCRdb, the PCR reads were re-called with MiXCR into one record per CDR3 protein. The table lists roughly 20,000 distinct CDR3 sequences, approximately 50% of them singletons. The material sequenced was esophageal tumor tissue. This clonotype was sampled from a male donor with esophageal squamous cell carcinoma.

CDR3 nucleotide sequence: TGTGCCAGCAGCCCAAGGAGTGACGGCTACACCTTC. This encodes CASSPRSDGYTF. The chain employs TRBV7-2 and TRBJ1-2; D unresolved. Per germline, CDR1 SGHTA and CDR2 FQGNSA. V was shortened by 5 bases and J by 8 bases, with 12 bases between the two germline ends. The CDR3 loop spans 12 amino acids. The full variable domain, in which reference TRBV7-2 and TRBJ1-2 provide the parts outside the CDR3, is GAGVSQSPSNKVTEKGKDVELRCDPISGHTALYWYRQSLGQGLEFLIYFQGNSAPDKSGLPSDRFSAERTGGSVSTLTIQRTQQEDSAVYLCASSPRSDGYTFGSGTRLTVV.